These T cell receptor beta chains were read from a single sample in a study of T cells after yellow fever vaccination. TCRdb processed the 5' RACE reads anew with MiXCR; each CDR3 protein has one entry. The sample has under 550,000 distinct CDR3 sequences, 20% to 25% seen once. Here the sequenced sample was PBMCs, taken less than 25 days after the first yellow fever vaccination. Receptors were obtained from a man between 18 and 29 years old who received the YFV17D yellow fever vaccine. Both conserved end residues are part of each CDR3. D genes are given only for firm matches. Not all rows give a size; the values are once, few, many and, for expanded clones, a class.

j_call v_call d_call clone_size cdr3_nt cdr3_aa
TRBJ2-1 TRBV7-2 TRBD1 NA TGTGCCAGCAGCTTGGCGGCAGGGGGCGAGTATGAGCAGTTCTTC CASSLAAGGEYEQFF
TRBJ1-1 TRBV18 TRBD1 few TGTGCCAGCTCACCAAGGTCAGGGGGGAACACTGAAGCTTTCTTT CASSPRSGGNTEAFF
TRBJ2-3 TRBV5-1 TRBD2 few TGCGCCAGCAGCTTGATAGCGGGGGGGCCGTCTGGCACAGATACGCAGTATTTT CASSLIAGGPSGTDTQYF
TRBJ1-3 TRBV7-2 NA NA TGTGCCAGCAGCCCTCACGCAACAGGGTCTGGAAACACCATATATTTT CASSPHATGSGNTIYF
TRBJ2-1 TRBV7-2 TRBD2 NA TGTGCCAGCAGCCGCTCCGGGGGGAGCACCTACAATGAGCAGTTCTTC CASSRSGGSTYNEQFF
TRBJ1-6 TRBV9 NA few TGTGCCAGCAGCACCTCTACTGGAAGGGCGAATTCACCCCTCCACTTT CASSTSTGRANSPLHF
TRBJ2-1 TRBV5-1 NA many TGCGCCAGCAGCCAGGGATCCTACAATGAGCAGTTCTTC CASSQGSYNEQFF
TRBJ2-5 TRBV20-1 TRBD2 NA TGCAGTGCTAGAGAACCTCTAGCGGGGGGAGAGACCCAGTACTTC CSAREPLAGGETQYF
TRBJ2-3 TRBV9 NA NA TGTGCCAGCAGCGTAGGTCCCGGCACAGATACGCAGTATTTT CASSVGPGTDTQYF
TRBJ2-2 TRBV4-1 NA NA TGCGCCAGCAGCCAAGGGGCAGGGTACACCGGGGAGCTGTTTTTT CASSQGAGYTGELFF
TRBJ1-2 TRBV28 NA NA TGTGCCAGCACCATCAGGACGGAATACTATGGCTACACCTTC CASTIRTEYYGYTF
TRBJ2-1 TRBV27 NA NA TGTGCCAGCAGTTTACTCTCTAGCGACGGCTACAATGAGCAGTTCTTC CASSLLSSDGYNEQFF
TRBJ2-2 TRBV7-7 NA few TGTGCCAGCAGCCCTAGCGCGCTGAACACCGGGGAGCTGTTTTTT CASSPSALNTGELFF
TRBJ2-3 TRBV5-1 NA few TGCGCCAGCAGCGAACCCACCACAGATACGCAGTATTTT CASSEPTTDTQYF
TRBJ2-2 TRBV6-1 NA NA TGTGCCAGCAGTCCCCTCCTTGGAGTGGGCACCGGGGAGCTGTTTTTT CASSPLLGVGTGELFF
TRBJ1-1 TRBV6-4 NA NA TGTGCCAGCAAAGTTTTTCCGGGCACTGAAGCTTTCTTT CASKVFPGTEAFF
TRBJ2-4 TRBV5-5 NA NA TGTGCCAGCAGCTTACAGCTATTTGAAAACATTCAGTACTTC CASSLQLFENIQYF
TRBJ2-2 TRBV5-5 TRBD1 NA TGTGCCAGCAGACTTGACAGGGCAAGGGGCACCGGGGAGCTGTTTTTT CASRLDRARGTGELFF
TRBJ2-7 TRBV6-1 NA few TGTGCCAGCAGTGAAGCGCTCGCTTGGGCCGACCTCTACGAGCAGTACTTC CASSEALAWADLYEQYF
TRBJ2-3 TRBV7-2 NA many TGTGCCACTGGGGCAACCACAGATACGCAGTATTTT CATGATTDTQYF
TRBJ2-1 TRBV5-1 NA NA TGCGCCAGCAGCTTGTCACGCGAGCCTGAGCAGTTCTTC CASSLSREPEQFF
TRBJ2-3 TRBV21-1 NA NA TGTGCCAGCAGCAAGACTAGCGGGGGGCCGCAAGGCCCAGATACGCAGTATTTT CASSKTSGGPQGPDTQYF
TRBJ2-5 TRBV10-3 TRBD1 NA TGTGCCATCAGTGAAGCCGGGACAGGGGGCATGGAGACCCAGTACTTC CAISEAGTGGMETQYF
TRBJ1-1 TRBV16 NA NA TGTGCCAGCAGCCCCGCAAGGTATAGGGGCACTGAAGCTTTCTTT CASSPARYRGTEAFF
TRBJ2-1 TRBV6-1 NA many TGTGCCAGCAGTCCTCGGCGGGGAGCCAATGAGCAGTTCTTC CASSPRRGANEQFF
TRBJ2-1 TRBV29-1 NA few TGCAGCGTCCGAGACAGGCCAGCTTACAATGAGCAGTTCTTC CSVRDRPAYNEQFF
TRBJ1-4 TRBV5-1 NA few TGCGCCAGCAGCTTGGAGGGAGCTGGGGAAAAACTGTTTTTT CASSLEGAGEKLFF
TRBJ1-2 TRBV20-1 TRBD1 NA TGCAGTGCTAGTCGGCAGGGGGCTGTTCGGGGCTATGGCTACACCTTC CSASRQGAVRGYGYTF
TRBJ2-3 TRBV7-6 TRBD2 few TGTGCCAGCAGCTTAGTGAGCGGGGCGCACACAGATACGCAGTATTTT CASSLVSGAHTDTQYF
TRBJ2-5 TRBV5-6 TRBD1 many TGTGCCAGCAGCTCACCTCTCCGGGACAGACAAGAGACCCAGTACTTC CASSSPLRDRQETQYF
TRBJ2-2 TRBV6-1 TRBD2 few TGTGCCAGCAGCTCCGTGGTAGCGGGGGGGAGGGAGCTGTTTTTT CASSSVVAGGRELFF
TRBJ2-5 TRBV6-2/TRBV6-3 TRBD2 NA TGTGCCAGCAGCTACCGGGGAGGGCGGGAGACCCAGTACTTC CASSYRGGRETQYF
TRBJ2-3 TRBV7-7 TRBD1 few TGTGCCAGCAGCCTAACAGGGGCCCCCACAGATACGCAGTATTTT CASSLTGAPTDTQYF
TRBJ2-7 TRBV7-9 NA NA TGTGCCAGCAAAATCGGGCAGGGTTCCTACGAGCAGTACTTC CASKIGQGSYEQYF
TRBJ2-7 TRBV7-2 TRBD2 NA TGTGCCAGCAACTCACCGGGACTAGCGGGGGAATCCTACGAGCAGTACTTC CASNSPGLAGESYEQYF
TRBJ1-1 TRBV29-1 NA NA TGCAGCGTCAATCTAGATTGGAGTAACACTGAAGCTTTCTTT CSVNLDWSNTEAFF
TRBJ2-1 TRBV7-9 TRBD1 many TGTGCCAGCAGCGGACAGGGACCGGTATACAATGAGCAGTTCTTC CASSGQGPVYNEQFF